Following are 8 T cell receptor beta chains from one sample sequenced in a study. MiXCR, applied by TCRdb to the 5' RACE reads, yields one record per CDR3 protein. The sample carries about 62,000 distinct CDR3 sequences, around 30% recorded once. The specimen sequenced was tumor-infiltrating naive CD4+ T cells sorted from the breast tumor. The subset denotes: naive CD4+ T cells, CD4+CD45RA+CD25-. These receptor sequences come from a female donor with breast cancer.

This clonotype has just a few counts. The chain is built from TRBV19 and TRBJ2-3, with 9 bases aligning to TRBD2. Per the germline V gene, CDR1 is LNHDA and CDR2 is SQIVND (reference sequence). V shed 7 bases, J shed 2 bases, and the junction held 7 bases outside the gene matches. The CDR3 extends over 15 amino acids. The CDR3: CASTVTSGHTDTQYF. CDR3 in DNA: TGTGCCAGTACCGTTACTAGCGGGCACACAGATACGCAGTATTTT.

Comments on this clonotype: One end of the junction varies from germline; a read error may be responsible. The chain has TRBV3-1 and TRBJ1-1, with D hard to call. Germline loops: CDR1 LGHDT, CDR2 YNNKEL (reference sequence). This CDR3 comprises 12 residues. This CDR3 is CASSQDAGMTNF. In nucleotides, the CDR3 is TGTGCCAGCAGCCAAGATGCGGGTATGACCAACTTT. Using reference TRBV3-1 and TRBJ1-1 for the parts outside the CDR3, the full variable domain is DTAVSQTPKYLVTQMGNDKSIKCEQNLGHDTMYWYKQDSKKFLKIMFSYNNKELIINETVPNRFSPKSPDKAHLNLHINSLELGDSAVYFCASSQDAGMTNFGQGTRLTVV.

This sequence joins TRBV15 and TRBJ2-1, with D possibly being TRBD2 (6 bases). The CDR3 contains 15 residues. Trimming cost V 5 bases and J 5 bases, with 16 bases left between them. The germline gives CDR1 LNHNV, CDR2 YYDKDF (reference sequence). DNA for the CDR3: TGTGCCACCAGCCCATGGGGGGATAACGACAATGAGCAGTTCTTC. Translating it yields CATSPWGDNDNEQFF.

This rearrangement joins TRBV5-1 to TRBJ2-3, with TRBD2 matching 13 bases. CDR3 length: 18 amino acids. The ends lost 3 bases at V and 6 bases at J; junction bases unmatched: 13. Germline CDR1 reads SGHRS; CDR2 reads YFSETQ. The DNA for the CDR3 is TGCGCCAGCAGCTCCAAATCTCGACTAGCGGGAGGATCGGATACGCAGTATTTT. Its protein is CASSSKSRLAGGSDTQYF.

The CDR3 loop is CASSQGLAGITQYF. For the CDR3, the DNA is TGTGCCAGCAGCCAAGGACTAGCGGGGATTACGCAGTATTTT. V and J are TRBV3-1 and TRBJ2-3; 11 bases line up with TRBD2. The V gene end was trimmed by 1 base and the J gene end by 8 bases; junction bases not matched to a gene: 2. In germline, CDR1 is LGHDT, CDR2 YNNKEL (reference sequence). The CDR3 consists of 14 residues.

The rearrangement links TRBV20-1 to TRBJ2-1; D is unresolved. Germline lookup yields CDR1 DFQATT and CDR2 SNEGSKA (reference sequence). Trimming took off 0 bases at V and 6 bases at J, with 3 bases between the two ends. This CDR3 region has 11 residues. The CDR3, as DNA: TGCAGTGCTAGAGACGTCAATGAGCAGTTCTTC. Translated: CSARDVNEQFF.

As concerns this clonotype: The missing conserved phenylalanine or tryptophan at the end of this CDR3 makes a read error likely. V usage is TRBV12-3 or TRBV12-4 and J usage is TRBJ1-5; 8 nucleotides align to TRBD1. The CDR3 spans 15 residues. J gave up 7 bases and V 5 bases, and 10 bases lay outside the gene matches. CDR3 loop: CASSPPDREGQPQHL. CDR3 bases: TGTGCCAGCAGTCCTCCGGACAGGGAAGGGCAGCCCCAGCATTTG.

The V and J genes are TRBV2 and TRBJ2-7; 8 bases are a match to TRBD2. The CDR3 is 13 residues long. The germline CDR1 and CDR2 sequences are SNHLY and FYNNEI. The V gene end was trimmed by 5 bases and the J gene end by 2 bases; junction bases not matched to a gene: 2. CDR3 DNA sequence: TGTGCCAGCAGTACTAGCGGACCCTACGAGCAGTACTTC. It specifies CASSTSGPYEQYF.